Shown below are 22 T cell receptor beta chains from a single sample sequenced in a study of glioma-infiltrating T cells. The iRepertoire nested amplicon-rescue multiplex PCR amplified TCR alpha and beta CDR3s from RNA. TCRdb ran MiXCR on the multiplex PCR reads and lists one entry per CDR3 protein. The sample has 170,000 or so distinct CDR3 sequences, about 47% seen once. Input material: glioma tissue, nonneoplastic brain tissue, or PBMCs (not recorded which). The source is a human donor with low-grade glioma or glioblastoma, undergoing nonglioma brain surgery, or in good health (not recorded which).

This clonotype showed up just a few times. One end of the junction varies from germline; a read error may be responsible. V usage is TRBV20-1 and J usage is TRBJ1-3, with D perhaps TRBD1 (6 bases). CDR1 DFQATT and CDR2 SNEGSKA come from the germline V gene (reference sequence). The CDR3 consists of 18 residues. For the CDR3, the DNA is TGCAGTGCTAAACCGAGAGGGACTGAGTGGACAGTGGGAAACACCAAATATTTT. Protein: CSAKPRGTEWTVGNTKYF.

The chain recombines TRBV28 with TRBJ2-7; no definite D call. Germline V gene data show CDR1 as MDHEN and CDR2 as SYDVKM. The germline V and J ends were trimmed by 5 bases and 10 bases, with 15 bases remaining between them. CDR3 size: 12 residues. The CDR3 nucleotides are TGTGCCAGCAGTATCCAAGGGCTCGAACAGTACTTC. This translates into CASSIQGLEQYF.

The J gene is TRBJ2-3, the V gene TRBV29-1, with 9 bases aligning to TRBD2. Germline CDR1 SQVTM, CDR2 ANQGSEA. V lost 4 bases and J lost 8; bases outside the gene matches: 19. The CDR3 covers 17 residues. CDR3 protein: CSVGVAGDGGPYGTQYF. The DNA for the CDR3 is TGCAGCGTTGGGGTAGCGGGAGATGGTGGGCCGTACGGTACGCAGTATTTT.

This clonotype was counted ten times or more. This chain joins TRBV28 and TRBJ2-5, with D possibly TRBD1 on 6 matching bases. CDR1 MDHEN and CDR2 SYDVKM come from the germline V gene. V shed 6 bases and J shed 1 base, with 9 bases lying between them. The CDR3 runs 13 residues. The CDR3 DNA follows: TGTGCCAGCAGCGGGACATCCCAAGAGACCCAGTACTTC. Its protein product is CASSGTSQETQYF.

As to this clonotype: This may arise from a read error, as a much more abundant clone is one base away. The V gene is TRBV6-2 or TRBV6-3, the J gene TRBJ2-5; 13 nucleotides line up with TRBD2. The CDR3 has 18 residues. J was trimmed by 1 base and V by 1 base; bases with no gene match: 6. Germline V CDR1 and CDR2: MNHEY, SVGEGT. This CDR3 reads CASSYYGLAGVFQETQYF. CDR3 sequence (DNA): TGTGCCAGCAGTTACTACGGACTAGCGGGAGTTTTCCAAGAGACCCAGTACTTC.

Concerning this clonotype: This could be a read error, since a much larger clone is one nucleotide away. Since the CDR3 does not end with the conserved phenylalanine or tryptophan, this likely comes from a read error. This chain links TRBV12-3 or TRBV12-4 with TRBJ1-2; D is unclear. V lost 6 bases and J lost 4, with 15 bases in between. CDR3 length: 14 residues. CDR3 residues: CASSRRSIGYGYTL. The CDR3 DNA reads TGTGCCAGCAGCAGGCGATCGATTGGCTATGGCTACACCCTC.

This clonotype has at least ten counts. The rearrangement joins TRBV20-1 to TRBJ2-5, with D possibly matching TRBD2 (5 bases). Germline CDR1 and CDR2: DFQATT and SNEGSKA (reference sequence). The CDR3 is 14 amino acids. Trimming removed 4 bases from V and 5 bases from J, with 17 bases in between. The CDR3 DNA reads as TGCAGTGCTATCGGTCGGCTAGCTTTGGAGACCCAGTACTTC. It encodes CSAIGRLALETQYF.

V gene TRBV19 combines with J gene TRBJ1-5; perhaps TRBD1 as D (5 bases). CDR3 length equals 15 residues. The V end was cut by 10 bases, the J end by 3 bases, with 19 bases between. Germline values: CDR1 LNHDA, CDR2 SQIVND (reference sequence). In DNA form, the CDR3 reads TGTGCCATCCTCCCGGGCGGGGACCTCAATCAGCCCCAGCATTTT. Translated: CAILPGGDLNQPQHF.

V is TRBV20-1 and J is TRBJ2-7; D is undetermined. CDR1 is DFQATT and CDR2 is SNEGSKA in the germline V gene (reference sequence). V lost 1 base and J 1 base, leaving 8 bases between the germline ends. CDR3 length equals 13 residues. The CDR3 here is CSARVLASYEQYF. In DNA form, the CDR3 reads TGCAGTGCTAGAGTTCTGGCATCCTACGAGCAGTACTTC.

This clonotype was seen ten or more times. The chain has TRBV20-1 and TRBJ2-1; 9 bases fit TRBD2. The junction had 6 bases not matched to a gene; V was cut back by 6 bases and J by 3 bases. Germline V gene lookup returns CDR1 DFQATT and CDR2 SNEGSKA (reference sequence). CDR3 length: 14 residues. The CDR3 loop is CSAASGEFYNEQFF. For the CDR3, the DNA is TGCAGTGCGGCTAGCGGGGAATTCTACAATGAGCAGTTCTTC.

This clonotype was counted many times. V usage is TRBV15 and J usage is TRBJ1-2; D gene uncertain. The CDR3 length is 12 residues. Trimming took 0 bases from V and 5 from J, leaving 4 bases between them. CDR1 and CDR2 from the germline V gene are LNHNV and YYDKDF (reference sequence). DNA of the CDR3: TGTGCCACCAGCAGAGACGAATATGGCTACACCTTC. Residues: CATSRDEYGYTF. The full variable domain, completed using reference TRBV15 and TRBJ1-2, is DAMVIQNPRYQVTQFGKPVTLSCSQTLNHNVMYWYQQKSSQAPKLLFHYYDKDFNNEADTPDNFQSRRPNTSFCFLDIRSPGLGDTAMYLCATSRDEYGYTFGSGTRLTVV.

Of note for this clonotype: The missing conserved phenylalanine or tryptophan at the end of this CDR3 makes a read error likely. The rearrangement joins TRBV28 to TRBJ2-7, with 9 bases fitting TRBD1. This CDR3 has 15 residues. Germline V gene lookup returns CDR1 MDHEN and CDR2 SYDVKM. V shed 3 bases, J shed 4 bases, and the junction held 7 bases outside the gene matches. The CDR3, as DNA: TGTGCCAGCAGTTTTACGGGACAGGGTCGGTACGAGCAGTACCTC. Translation gives CASSFTGQGRYEQYL.

In the case of this clonotype: A much larger clone is a single base away; this may be a read error. In this CDR3 the conserved last residue, phenylalanine or tryptophan, is missing, so a read error is likely. The rearrangement links TRBV28 to TRBJ2-5; tentative D call: TRBD1 (5 bases). CDR1 is MDHEN and CDR2 is SYDVKM in the germline V gene. This CDR3 is 13 amino acids long. Trimming removed 3 bases at V and 5 bases at J, with 10 bases between. CDR3 amino acids: CASSLGRRETQYV. CDR3 bases: TGTGCCAGCAGTTTGGGGCGAAGGGAGACCCAGTACGTC.

This clonotype was seen many times. V usage is TRBV6-1 and J usage is TRBJ2-3, with 10 bases that match TRBD1. The V gene's germline CDR1 is MNHNS and CDR2 SASEGT. The CDR3 length is 15 residues. The ends lost 5 bases at V and 2 bases at J; junction bases unmatched: 4. CDR3 bases: TGTGCCAGCAGTACGGGACAGGGGTTCACAGATACGCAGTATTTT. Its translation: CASSTGQGFTDTQYF.

This clonotype was seen only a few times. CDR3 sequence reads: CASSLGQVQPQHF. The CDR3 nucleotides read TGTGCCAGCAGTTTAGGCCAGGTTCAGCCCCAGCATTTT. V is TRBV12-3 or TRBV12-4 and J is TRBJ1-5; D ambiguous. Trimming stripped 1 base from V and 6 bases from J, with 7 bases between. This CDR3 contains 13 residues.

As concerns this clonotype: A read error may be the cause here, since a much bigger clone is one base away. This rearrangement joins TRBV27 to TRBJ2-1; the D is unclear. CDR3 length: 12 amino acids. Germline V gene data show CDR1 as MNHEY and CDR2 as SMNVEV (reference sequence). DNA for the CDR3: TGTGCCAGCAGGAGCTCCTACAATGAGGAGTTCTTC. Its protein product is CASRSSYNEEFF.

This clonotype was counted many times. The chain employs TRBV20-1 and TRBJ2-5; 8 bases map to TRBD2. The V and J ends lost 5 bases and 5 bases, in that order; junction bases with no gene match: 10. Germline V gives CDR1 DFQATT, CDR2 SNEGSKA (reference sequence). The CDR3 totals 14 residues. CDR3 protein: CSALIAGLVETQYF. CDR3 DNA: TGCAGTGCTCTGATAGCGGGATTGGTGGAGACCCAGTACTTC.

A remark on this clonotype: A read error is possible here, since a much larger clone lies one base away. The chain has TRBV2 and TRBJ1-2; 8 nucleotides line up with TRBD1. V lost 3 bases and J lost 4; bases outside the gene matches: 7. CDR1 and CDR2 (germline): SNHLY, FYNNEI. The CDR3 runs to 15 residues. The CDR3 loop is CASSDNRGSGYGYTF. CDR3 bases: TGTGCCAGCAGTGACAACAGGGGGAGCGGCTATGGCTACACCTTC.

On this clonotype: Since a much larger clone is just one base distant, this may be a read error. J is TRBJ2-1 and V is TRBV20-1; D not certain. Germline V CDR1 and CDR2: DFQATT, SNEGSKA (reference sequence). Trimming cost V 6 bases and J 10 bases, with 22 bases left between them. This CDR3 region has 14 residues. CDR3 amino acids: CSAWGNGPTYEQFF. The CDR3 nucleotides are TGCAGTGCGTGGGGAAATGGGCCTACCTACGAGCAGTTCTTC.

The table lists this clonotype with a count of one. This may come from a read error, since a much larger clone is one base off. The chain links TRBV20-1 to TRBJ2-1; 9 bases match TRBD2. The CDR3 has 15 residues. Per the germline V gene, CDR1 is DFQATT and CDR2 is SNEGSKA (reference sequence). The DNA of the CDR3 is TGCAGTGTTAGAGATTTCGCGGGAGGGCCGAATGAGCAGTTCTTC. Protein product: CSVRDFAGGPNEQFF.

Comment on this clonotype: This may be a read error, as it is one base from a much larger clone. This sequence joins TRBV10-3 and TRBJ2-1; 7 bases match TRBD2. Per germline, CDR1 ENHRY and CDR2 SYGVKD. V lost 11 bases and J lost 9; bases outside the gene matches: 19. The CDR3 is 15 amino acids. CDR3 sequence: CAVLTSWSRAGEQFF. Here the CDR3 DNA reads TGTGCCGTCCTGACTAGCTGGAGTAGGGCGGGTGAGCAGTTCTTC.

Concerning this clonotype itself: This clone may be a read error of a much larger clone one base away. The rearrangement joins TRBV28 to TRBJ2-5; D is uncertain. Germline values: CDR1 MDHEN, CDR2 SYDVKM. This CDR3 is 12 amino acids long. Written as DNA, the CDR3 is TGTGCCAGCAGTTTAAGGCCAGAGACCGAGTACTTC. Encoded protein: CASSLRPETEYF. The variable domain in full, with the rest retrieved from reference TRBV28 and TRBJ2-5, is DVKVTQSSRYLVKRTGEKVFLECVQDMDHENMFWYRQDPGLGLRLIYFSYDVKMKEKGDIPEGYSVSREKKERFSLILESASTNQTSMYLCASSLRPETEYFGPGTRLLVL.